This T cell receptor beta chain was sequenced during a study of T cell responses to AZD1222 COVID-19 vaccine. Study-wide points: There were vaccine-associated CD4 TCRs across spike, dominant at 160-218 and 743-854. The donor cohort was predominantly white British with a female majority, and clonal diversity may have been underestimated. Variant regions that are unmutated are reportedly the target of nearly half of spike-specific TCRs.

A note on this clone: As yet, its antigen is unknown.

Trimming removed 4 bases at V and 5 bases at J, with 10 bases between. The CDR3 has 13 amino acids. In germline, CDR1 is SGHDT, CDR2 YYEEEE. Sequenced by immunoSEQ multiplex PCR; TCRdb stores in-frame clones only, minus some. The sample holds 150,000 or so clones, 90% to 95% seen once. The chain recombines TRBV5-6 with TRBJ2-1; D call uncertain. Sequencing was performed on peripheral blood, taken on day 0 of AZD1222 vaccination. The sequence was obtained from an adult in good health. DNA of the CDR3: TGTGCCAGCAGCCTGAAGTTTGACAATGAGCAGTTCTTC. This encodes CASSLKFDNEQFF. The complete variable domain, with remaining parts taken from reference TRBV5-6 and TRBJ2-1, reads DAGVTQSPTHLIKTRGQQVTLRCSPKSGHDTVSWYQQALGQGPQFIFQYYEEEERQRGNFPDRFSGHQFPNYSSELNVNALLLGDSALYLCASSLKFDNEQFFGPGTRLTVL.